The T cell receptor (beta chain) under discussion was sequenced for a study of blood T cell repertoires in COVID-19. Study as a whole: Acute and convalescent COVID-19 specimens originated in the United States, Italy and Spain. T cells, B-cell-depleted T cells, or PBMCs provided the cDNA or gDNA that served as material.

Original analysis: Counts of nucleated cells, estimated from reference gene primer amplification, were obtained. Here immunoSEQ multiplex PCR was the method, and the copy in TCRdb shows in-frame clones only, minus some. V and J calls and clone size are copied from that table; D and trimming were computed from the DNA. The data hold roughly 180,000 clones, with 65% to 85% observed a single time. The germline gives CDR1 WSHSY, CDR2 SAAADI. J lost 5 bases, V lost 6 bases, and 8 bases had no gene match. The CDR3 runs 15 residues. The chain links TRBV10-2 to TRBJ2-3; TRBD2 agrees at 10 bases. The sequence was collected from a woman aged 25 to 45 with acute or convalescent COVID-19. The sequenced sample consisted of peripheral blood. CDR3 coding DNA: TGCGCCAGCAGCGAAGCGGGGGGGCCCCTAGATACGCAGTATTTT. Residues: CASSEAGGPLDTQYF.